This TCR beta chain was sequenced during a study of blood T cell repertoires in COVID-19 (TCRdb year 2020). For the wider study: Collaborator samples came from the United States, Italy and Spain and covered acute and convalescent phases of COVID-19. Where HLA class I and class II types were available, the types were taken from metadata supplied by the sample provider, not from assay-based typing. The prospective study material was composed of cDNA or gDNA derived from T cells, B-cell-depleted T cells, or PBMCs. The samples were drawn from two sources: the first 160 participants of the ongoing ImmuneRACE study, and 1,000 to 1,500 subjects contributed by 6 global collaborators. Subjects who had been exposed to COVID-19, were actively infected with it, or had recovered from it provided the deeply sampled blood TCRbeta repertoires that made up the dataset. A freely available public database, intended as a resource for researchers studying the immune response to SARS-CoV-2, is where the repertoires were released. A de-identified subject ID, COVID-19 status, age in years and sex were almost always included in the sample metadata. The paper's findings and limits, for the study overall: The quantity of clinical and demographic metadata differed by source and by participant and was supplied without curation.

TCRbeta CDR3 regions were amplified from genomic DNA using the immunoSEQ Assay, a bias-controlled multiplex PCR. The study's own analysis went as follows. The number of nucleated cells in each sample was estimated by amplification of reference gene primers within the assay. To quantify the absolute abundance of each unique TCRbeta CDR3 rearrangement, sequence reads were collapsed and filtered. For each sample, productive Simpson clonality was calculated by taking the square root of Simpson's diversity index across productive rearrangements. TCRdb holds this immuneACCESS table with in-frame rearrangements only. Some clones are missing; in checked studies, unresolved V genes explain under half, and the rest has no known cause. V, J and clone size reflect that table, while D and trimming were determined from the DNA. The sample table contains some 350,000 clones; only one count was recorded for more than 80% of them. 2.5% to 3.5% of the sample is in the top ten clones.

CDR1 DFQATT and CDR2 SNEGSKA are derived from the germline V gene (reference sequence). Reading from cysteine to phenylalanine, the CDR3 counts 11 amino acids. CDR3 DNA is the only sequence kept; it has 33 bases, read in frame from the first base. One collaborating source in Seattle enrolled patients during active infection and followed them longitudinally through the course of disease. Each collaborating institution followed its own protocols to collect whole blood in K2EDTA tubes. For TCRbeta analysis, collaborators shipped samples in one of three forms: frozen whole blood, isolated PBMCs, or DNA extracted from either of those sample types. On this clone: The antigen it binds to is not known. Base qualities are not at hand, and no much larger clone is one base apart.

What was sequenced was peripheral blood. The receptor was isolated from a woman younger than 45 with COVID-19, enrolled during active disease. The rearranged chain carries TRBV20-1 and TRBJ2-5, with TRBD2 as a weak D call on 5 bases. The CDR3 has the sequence CSTRSQETQYF. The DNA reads TGCAGCACTAGGTCCCAAGAGACCCAGTACTTC.